What follows is one TCR beta chain and its context. The antigen remains undetermined. These data belong to a study of T-cell memory formation after mild COVID-19. 5'RACE primed at constant segments yielded TCR alpha and TCR beta cDNA libraries bearing sample barcodes and UMIs. TCRdb passed the 5' RACE reads through MiXCR, listing each CDR3 protein once. Of about 470,000 distinct CDR3 sequences listed, around a quarter were seen once; the top ten hold around 13%. Regarding the study as a whole: Prior to infection, memory already included some responding clones, suggesting cross-reactive memory joined. Contracting CD4+ clones lay largely in CM and EM, with CD8+ ones residing in EMRA. SARS-CoV-2 specificity of second-wave clones peaking day 37 was unconfirmed.

The CDR3 has 11 amino acids. Trimming cost V 8 bases and J 0 bases, with 4 bases left between them. The sample taken for sequencing was PBMCs or a T cell subset sorted from them (not recorded which). The rearrangement joins TRBV12-3 or TRBV12-4 to TRBJ1-1; D is ambiguous. This sequence originates from an adult woman who had mild COVID-19 (a few samples of this study predate the infection). Cell type and time point are not known. The CDR3 DNA follows: TGTGCCAGCCTTATGAACACTGAAGCTTTCTTT. This sequence encodes CASLMNTEAFF.